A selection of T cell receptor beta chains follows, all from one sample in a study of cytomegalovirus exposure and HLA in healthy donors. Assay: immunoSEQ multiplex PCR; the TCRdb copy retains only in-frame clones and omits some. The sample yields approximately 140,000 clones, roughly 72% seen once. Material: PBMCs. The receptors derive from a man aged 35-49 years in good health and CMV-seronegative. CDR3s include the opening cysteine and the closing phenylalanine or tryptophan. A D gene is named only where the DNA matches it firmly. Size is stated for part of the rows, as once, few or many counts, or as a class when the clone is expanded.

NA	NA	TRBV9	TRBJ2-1	CASSVGGTVNEQFF	TGTGCCAGCAGCGTAGGGGGGACTGTCAATGAGCAGTTCTTC
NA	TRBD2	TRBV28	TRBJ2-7	CASSLSGGTSIYEQYF	TGTGCCAGCAGTTTATCCGGGGGGACCTCCATTTACGAGCAGTACTTC
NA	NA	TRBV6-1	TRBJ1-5	CASRPHRADGQPQHF	TGTGCCAGCAGGCCACACAGGGCTGACGGTCAGCCCCAGCATTTT
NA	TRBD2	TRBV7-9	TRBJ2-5	CASSLNAGDRETQYF	TGTGCCAGCAGCTTGAATGCGGGGGATAGGGAGACCCAGTACTTC
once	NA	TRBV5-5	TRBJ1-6	CASSLLRGSSYNSPLHF	TGTGCCAGCAGCTTGTTAAGGGGGAGCTCCTATAATTCACCCCTCCACTTT
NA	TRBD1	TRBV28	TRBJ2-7	CASSFTDRVYEQYF	TGTGCCAGCAGTTTTACCGACAGGGTCTACGAGCAGTACTTC
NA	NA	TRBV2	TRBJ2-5	CASSELLAAQYF	TGTGCCAGCAGTGAATTATTGGCCGCCCAGTACTTC
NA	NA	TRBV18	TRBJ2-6	CASSPVGLVAANVLTF	TGTGCCAGCTCACCGGTGGGTCTGGTAGCGGCCAACGTCCTGACTTTC
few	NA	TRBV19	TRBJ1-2	CASSPGQTSYGYTF	TGTGCCAGCTCGCCGGGACAAACGAGCTATGGCTACACCTTC
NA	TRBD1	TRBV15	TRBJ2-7	CATSRETGGRYEQYF	TGTGCCACCAGCAGGGAGACAGGGGGTAGGTACGAGCAGTACTTC
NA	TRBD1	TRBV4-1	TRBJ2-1	CASSQGDRGPYNEQFF	TGCGCCAGCAGCCAAGGGGACAGGGGGCCCTACAATGAGCAGTTCTTC
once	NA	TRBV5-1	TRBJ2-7	CASGSGVDEQYF	TGCGCCAGCGGCTCGGGGGTTGACGAGCAGTACTTC
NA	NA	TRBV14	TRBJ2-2	CASSRHDTGELFF	TGTGCCAGCAGCCGACACGACACCGGGGAGCTGTTTTTT
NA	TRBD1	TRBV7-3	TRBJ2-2	CASGDDRAGTGELFF	TGTGCCAGCGGCGATGACAGGGCGGGCACCGGGGAGCTGTTTTTT
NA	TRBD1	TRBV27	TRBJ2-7	CASSPTGSYEQYF	TGTGCCAGCAGTCCGACAGGGTCCTACGAGCAGTACTTC
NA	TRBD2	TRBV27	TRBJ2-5	CASSPRLAGVPAHEETQYF	TGTGCCAGCAGTCCACGGCTAGCGGGGGTCCCCGCCCATGAAGAGACCCAGTACTTC
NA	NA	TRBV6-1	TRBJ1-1	CASTLNTEAFF	TGTGCCAGCACCTTGAACACTGAAGCTTTCTTT
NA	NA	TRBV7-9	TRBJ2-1	CSSNPRNEQFF	TGTTCCAGCAACCCGAGAAATGAGCAGTTCTTC
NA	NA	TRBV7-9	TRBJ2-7	CASSLDSSYEQYF	TGTGCCAGCAGCTTAGATAGTTCCTACGAGCAGTACTTC
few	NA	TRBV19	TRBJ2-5	CATQSGTTPQETQYF	TGTGCCACTCAATCAGGGACAACCCCTCAAGAGACCCAGTACTTC
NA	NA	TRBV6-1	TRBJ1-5	CASSERGLNQPQHF	TGTGCCAGCAGTGAACGTGGGCTCAATCAGCCCCAGCATTTT
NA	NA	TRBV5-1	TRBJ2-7	CASSSGQGGSEQYF	TGTGCCAGCAGCTCCGGCCAGGGCGGTTCCGAGCAGTACTTC
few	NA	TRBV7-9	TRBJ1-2	CASSLTGTPYNYGYTF	TGTGCCAGCAGTCTAACCGGGACACCTTATAACTATGGCTACACCTTC